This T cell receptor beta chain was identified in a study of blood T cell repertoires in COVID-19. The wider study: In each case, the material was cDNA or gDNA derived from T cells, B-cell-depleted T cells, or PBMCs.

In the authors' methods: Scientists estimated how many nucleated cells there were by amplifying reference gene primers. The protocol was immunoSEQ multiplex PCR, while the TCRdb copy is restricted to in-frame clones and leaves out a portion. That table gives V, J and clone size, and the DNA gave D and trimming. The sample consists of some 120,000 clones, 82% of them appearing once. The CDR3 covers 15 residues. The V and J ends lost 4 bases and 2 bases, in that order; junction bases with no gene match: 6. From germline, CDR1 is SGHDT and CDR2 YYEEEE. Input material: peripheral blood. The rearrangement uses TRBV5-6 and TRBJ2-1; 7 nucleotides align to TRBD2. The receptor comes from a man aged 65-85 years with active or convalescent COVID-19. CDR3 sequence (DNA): TGTGCCAGCAGCCCACGAGCGGGAACCTACAATGAGCAGTTCTTC. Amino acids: CASSPRAGTYNEQFF. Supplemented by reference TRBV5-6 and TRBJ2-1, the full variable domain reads DAGVTQSPTHLIKTRGQQVTLRCSPKSGHDTVSWYQQALGQGPQFIFQYYEEEERQRGNFPDRFSGHQFPNYSSELNVNALLLGDSALYLCASSPRAGTYNEQFFGPGTRLTVL.